This TCR beta chain was documented in a study of PD-L1 blockade in urothelial cancer. Across the study: Timepoints chosen for blood analysis were 3 weeks (second dose) and 6 weeks after treatment start.

The method was immunoSEQ multiplex PCR; TCRdb's version includes in-frame clones alone and lacks a portion of them. Among about 120,000 clones listed, about 89% were seen once. Time point in this sample: peripheral blood 6 weeks after treatment start. The CDR3 spans 13 residues. Germline V CDR1 and CDR2: GTSNPN, SVGIG (reference sequence). Unmatched junction bases numbered 3, after V lost 2 bases and J lost 2 bases. Sequencing was performed on PBMCs, taken around atezolizumab (anti-PD-L1) treatment. This receptor was identified in a man in his fifties or sixties with urothelial cancer. The V and J genes are TRBV30 and TRBJ2-7; the match to TRBD2 covers 7 bases. The CDR3 loop is CAWSFAGAYEQYF. CDR3 sequence (DNA): TGTGCCTGGAGTTTCGCGGGGGCCTACGAGCAGTACTTC.